This T cell receptor (beta chain) was captured in a study of T cell responses to AZD1222 COVID-19 vaccine. Notes on the study in general: There were vaccine-associated CD4 TCRs across spike, dominant at 160-218 and 743-854. Baseline antibody screening turned up just a handful of seropositive AZD1222 recipients. White British donors predominated, females outnumbered males, and clonal diversity was possibly underestimated.

In germline, CDR1 is ENHRY, CDR2 SYGVKD. This CDR3 contains 12 residues. Trimming cost V 11 bases and J 7 bases, with 16 bases left between them. In the case of this clone: Its antigen is currently unknown.

TCRdb keeps only in-frame clones here, not all; method: immunoSEQ multiplex PCR. The table records fewer than 150,000 clones, roughly nine tenths of them present only once. The starting material was peripheral blood, obtained on day 0 of AZD1222 vaccination. The chain couples TRBV10-3 to TRBJ2-3; maybe TRBD2 (5 bases). The clonotype originates from an adult in good health. The CDR3 is CAARAADYTQYF. The CDR3 region has the DNA TGTGCCGCCCGGGCCGCGGACTATACGCAGTATTTT.